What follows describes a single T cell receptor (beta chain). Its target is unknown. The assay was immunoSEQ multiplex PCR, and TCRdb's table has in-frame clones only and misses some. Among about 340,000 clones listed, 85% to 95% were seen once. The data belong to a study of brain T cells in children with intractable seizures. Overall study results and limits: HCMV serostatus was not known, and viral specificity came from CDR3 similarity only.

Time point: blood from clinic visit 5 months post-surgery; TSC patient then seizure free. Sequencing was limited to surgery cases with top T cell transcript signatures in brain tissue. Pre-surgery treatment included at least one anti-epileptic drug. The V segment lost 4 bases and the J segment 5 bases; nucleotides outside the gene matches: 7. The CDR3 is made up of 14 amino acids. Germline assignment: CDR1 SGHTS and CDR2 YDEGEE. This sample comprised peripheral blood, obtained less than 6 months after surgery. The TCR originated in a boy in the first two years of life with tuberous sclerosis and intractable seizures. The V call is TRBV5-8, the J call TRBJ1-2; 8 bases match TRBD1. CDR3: CASSRRDRGYGYTF. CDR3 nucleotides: TGTGCCAGCAGCCGAAGAGACAGGGGTTATGGCTACACCTTC.